The 19 T cell receptor beta chains given below trace back to one sample, sequenced in a study of CD8+ T cells in alopecia areata. RNA, once extracted, was reverse transcribed into cDNA for use as the sequencing template. Libraries were prepared by immunoSEQ multiplex PCR; TCRdb keeps only in-frame clonotypes and omits some of them. The table shows around 69,000 clones, with about three fifths occurring only once. Material: CD8+ T cells sorted from blood, obtained at week 0. The receptors here all came from a human donor with alopecia areata.

The chain is built from TRBV13 and TRBJ2-7; D possibly corresponds to TRBD1 (5 bases). V lost 5 bases, J lost 3 bases, and 11 bases lay in between. The CDR3 spans 13 residues. Looked up from germline, CDR1 is PRHDT and CDR2 is FYEKMQ (reference sequence). CDR3 in DNA: TGTGCCAGCAGCCTTCTAGACAGCTACGAGCAGTACTTC. Its translation: CASSLLDSYEQYF.

This rearrangement joins TRBV5-1 to TRBJ2-7, with D possibly matching TRBD2 (6 bases). The length of the CDR3 is 14 residues. V lost 5 bases and J lost 3, with 15 bases in between. CDR1 and CDR2 (germline): SGHRS, YFSETQ. The CDR3 region has the DNA TGCGCCAGCAGGGTCGGGGGAACCGTCTACGAGCAGTACTTC. Translation gives CASRVGGTVYEQYF. Full variable domain (missing parts from reference TRBV5-1 and TRBJ2-7): KAGVTQTPRYLIKTRGQQVTLSCSPISGHRSVSWYQQTPGQGLQFLFEYFSETQRNKGNFPGRFSGRQFSNSRSEMNVSTLELGDSALYLCASRVGGTVYEQYFGPGTRLTVT.

The chain uses TRBV6-5 and TRBJ2-7; TRBD1 aligns across 9 bases. CDR3 length equals 13 residues. CDR1 and CDR2 (germline): MNHEY, SVGAGI. V dropped 8 bases and J dropped 5; count of bases not matched to a gene: 7. CDR3 residues: CASSRQGVDEQYF. Written as DNA, the CDR3 is TGTGCCAGCTCCAGACAGGGGGTGGACGAGCAGTACTTC.

The chain is built from TRBV6-5 and TRBJ2-3; the match to TRBD1 covers 11 bases. Germline loops: CDR1 MNHEY, CDR2 SVGAGI. After removal of 4 bases from V and 4 bases from J, the junction contained 7 bases not matched to a gene. The CDR3 has 16 amino acids. The CDR3 reads CASSLGPGQGADTQYF. CDR3 in DNA: TGTGCCAGCAGTTTGGGACCGGGACAGGGGGCAGATACGCAGTATTTT.

The table lists this clone with a few counts. The genes are TRBV29-1 and TRBJ2-1, with unresolved D. Trimming took off 0 bases at V and 6 bases at J, with 3 bases between the two ends. CDR3 length: 11 residues. Germline CDR1 reads SQVTM; CDR2 reads ANQGSEA. CDR3 sequence: CSVEDSNEQFF. CDR3 DNA: TGCAGCGTTGAAGATTCCAATGAGCAGTTCTTC.

The J gene is TRBJ2-7, the V gene TRBV30, with D possibly being TRBD2 (6 bases). Per germline, CDR1 GTSNPN and CDR2 SVGIG (reference sequence). V lost 1 base and J lost 1, with 17 bases in between. The CDR3 runs 16 residues. The CDR3 DNA is TGTGCCTGGAGTGACCCCGGGGCGGGAACTTCCTACGAGCAGTACTTC. Its translation: CAWSDPGAGTSYEQYF.

The J gene is TRBJ1-2, the V gene TRBV23-1; D is undetermined. TRBV23-1 is an ORF for which the function is uncertain. CDR3 length equals 16 residues. V lost 0 bases to trimming and J lost 4 bases, with 15 bases between them. The CDR3 spells CASSQSETRTCYGYTF. CDR3 nucleotides: TGCGCCAGCAGTCAATCGGAGACAAGAACTTGCTATGGCTACACCTTC.

J is TRBJ1-6 and V is TRBV7-9, with 7 nucleotides matching TRBD1. The CDR3 is made up of 16 amino acids. The germline CDR1 and CDR2 sequences are SEHNR and FQNEAQ (reference sequence). V trimming: 5 bases; J trimming: 2 bases; junction bases outside the gene matches: 6. CDR3 sequence reads: CASSDQQGTYNSPLHF. Written as DNA, the CDR3 is TGTGCCAGCAGCGACCAACAGGGGACCTATAATTCACCCCTCCACTTT.

In its sample, this clone was seen a few times. Written as DNA, the CDR3 is TGTGCCAGTTCCGGGACGGGCACAGATACGCAGTATTTT. It translates to CASSGTGTDTQYF. This sequence joins TRBV6-6 and TRBJ2-3; TRBD1 or TRBD2 may be the D gene (5 bases each). V shed 9 bases and J shed 1 base, with 11 bases lying between them. This CDR3 is built from 13 residues. The V gene's germline CDR1 is MNHNY and CDR2 SVGAGI (reference sequence).

V is TRBV27 and J is TRBJ2-7; D is perhaps TRBD2 (6 bases). The V end was cut by 4 bases, the J end by 4 bases, with 14 bases between. Per the germline V gene, CDR1 is MNHEY and CDR2 is SMNVEV (reference sequence). The CDR3 extends over 14 amino acids. CDR3 region: CASSWDLGGYEQYF. CDR3 nucleotide sequence: TGTGCCAGCAGTTGGGACTTGGGGGGATACGAGCAGTACTTC.

Concerning this clone itself: Other DNA sequences of this sample code for an identical CDR3. The V and J genes are TRBV28 and TRBJ2-5; D is ambiguous. The CDR3 covers 11 residues. V lost 3 bases and J lost 6, with 5 bases in between. Germline V gene lookup returns CDR1 MDHEN and CDR2 SYDVKM. The CDR3 is CASSLSQTQYF. In DNA form, the CDR3 reads TGTGCCAGCAGTTTGTCGCAGACCCAGTACTTC.

The chain employs TRBV6-4 and TRBJ2-2; D gene ambiguous. CDR1 and CDR2 (germline): MRHNA, SNTAGT. V lost 2 bases to trimming and J lost 1 base, with 5 bases between them. There are 14 residues in the CDR3. In nucleotides, the CDR3 is TGTGCCAGCAGTGACGGAGTGAACACCGGGGAGCTGTTTTTT. This gives the protein CASSDGVNTGELFF.

The chain combines TRBV28 with TRBJ1-2; 8 bases are shared with TRBD1. Losses at the gene ends were 1 base for V and 7 bases for J; bases not matched to a gene: 2. The CDR3 length is 13 residues. Germline values: CDR1 MDHEN, CDR2 SYDVKM. The CDR3 coding sequence is TGTGCCAGCAGTTTATCGGACAGGGTTGGCTACACCTTC. Translating gives CASSLSDRVGYTF.

This clone occurred a few times. This chain links TRBV13 with TRBJ2-5, with a possible D match to TRBD1 (6 bases). The CDR3 runs to 15 residues. V dropped 1 base and J dropped 3 bases, with 12 bases sitting between them. Germline lookup yields CDR1 PRHDT and CDR2 FYEKMQ (reference sequence). The CDR3 coding sequence is TGTGCCAGCAGCTTAGTGGGACAAGGAAAAGAGACCCAGTACTTC. Protein product: CASSLVGQGKETQYF.

The chain uses TRBV30 and TRBJ1-5, with 11 nucleotides matching TRBD1. The CDR3 is 14 amino acids. Germline-derived CDR1 and CDR2 are GTSNPN and SVGIG (reference sequence). V shed 5 bases, J shed 5 bases, and the junction held 5 bases outside the gene matches. CDR3 region: CAWAPGQGDQPQHF. The CDR3 region has the DNA TGTGCCTGGGCTCCGGGACAGGGGGATCAGCCCCAGCATTTT.

V gene TRBV9 combines with J gene TRBJ2-7; possibly TRBD2 for D (6 bases). The V end was cut by 3 bases, the J end by 2 bases, with 9 bases between. Germline lookup yields CDR1 SGDLS and CDR2 YYNGEE. This CDR3 has 13 residues. CDR3 loop: CASSDGTAYEQYF. As DNA, the CDR3 is TGTGCCAGCAGCGATGGGACTGCCTACGAGCAGTACTTC. Drawing the rest from reference TRBV9 and TRBJ2-7, the complete variable domain is DSGVTQTPKHLITATGQRVTLRCSPRSGDLSVYWYQQSLDQGLQFLIQYYNGEERAKGNILERFSAQQFPDLHSELNLSSLELGDSALYFCASSDGTAYEQYFGPGTRLTVT.

The rearrangement joins TRBV29-1 to TRBJ1-2; no reliable D call. In germline, CDR1 is SQVTM, CDR2 ANQGSEA. The CDR3 covers 14 residues. Trimming cost V 6 bases and J 1 base, with 15 bases left between them. DNA for the CDR3: TGCAGCGTGGTTCTGCAGGAGGGTAACTATGGCTACACCTTC. Amino acid sequence: CSVVLQEGNYGYTF. The full variable domain, rest sourced from reference TRBV29-1 and TRBJ1-2, is SAVISQKPSRDICQRGTSLTIQCQVDSQVTMMFWYRQQPGQSLTLIATANQGSEATYESGFVIDKFPISRPNLTFSTLTVSNMSPEDSSIYLCSVVLQEGNYGYTFGSGTRLTVV.

The rearrangement links TRBV9 to TRBJ2-1; D is possibly TRBD2 (5 bases). Trimming stripped 3 bases from V and 10 bases from J, with 11 bases between. The CDR3 contains 12 residues. From germline, CDR1 is SGDLS and CDR2 YYNGEE. The CDR3, as DNA: TGTGCCAGCAGCGATCGGACTGGCGAGCAGTTCTTC. It codes for CASSDRTGEQFF.

This clone was recorded a few times. The CDR3 sequence: CSVERGPQAFF. The CDR3 DNA reads TGCAGCGTTGAAAGGGGTCCCCAAGCTTTCTTT. The V gene is TRBV29-1, the J gene TRBJ1-1, with D maybe TRBD1 (5 bases). V lost 2 bases and J 9 bases, leaving 10 bases between the germline ends. CDR1 is SQVTM, CDR2 ANQGSEA, per germline. CDR3 length: 11 residues.